A single sample gave rise to the 2 T cell receptor beta chains below, sequenced in a study of T cell repertoires in cytomegalovirus infection. No cognate antigen is known for these TCRs. Each CDR3 protein gets one entry after TCRdb re-called the reads with MiXCR. Counted here are about 920,000 distinct CDR3 sequences, around 30% occurring once; the ten biggest clones make up 11% to 15%. The sample in question was cultured CD8+ T cells from PBMCs, obtained from culture after CMV antigen stimulation. These TCRs come from a human donor in good health (CMV status not recorded). Some clones in this sample may be carry-over from other donors' samples.

This clonotype was seen more than once but under ten times. The J gene is TRBJ1-1, the V gene TRBV10-3, with D unresolved. The CDR3 covers 12 residues. Germline loops: CDR1 ENHRY, CDR2 SYGVKD. Trimming took 4 bases from V and 1 from J, leaving 4 bases between them. The CDR3 is CAISVKNTEAFF. In nucleotides, the CDR3 is TGTGCCATCAGTGTCAAGAACACTGAAGCTTTCTTT.

This clonotype was counted a few times. The rearrangement links TRBV6-5 to TRBJ2-1, with TRBD2 identical over 9 bases. V lost 5 bases to trimming and J lost 7 bases; unmatched junction nucleotides: 9. CDR3 length: 15 amino acids. Germline CDR1 reads MNHEY; CDR2 reads SVGAGI. The CDR3: CASSPAAGGLNEQFF. CDR3 DNA: TGTGCCAGCAGTCCTGCCGCGGGGGGGCTAAATGAGCAGTTCTTC.